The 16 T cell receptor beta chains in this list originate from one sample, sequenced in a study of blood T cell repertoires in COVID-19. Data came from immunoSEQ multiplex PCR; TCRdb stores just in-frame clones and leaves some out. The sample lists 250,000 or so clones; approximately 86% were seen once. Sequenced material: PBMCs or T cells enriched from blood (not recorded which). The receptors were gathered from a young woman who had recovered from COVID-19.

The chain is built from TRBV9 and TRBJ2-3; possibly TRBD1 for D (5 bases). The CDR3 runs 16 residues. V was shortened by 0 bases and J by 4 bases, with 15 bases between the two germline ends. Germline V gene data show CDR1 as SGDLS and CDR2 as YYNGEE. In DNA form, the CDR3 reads TGTGCCAGCAGCGTAGGGGGCAGGGTAAGATCAGATACGCAGTATTTT. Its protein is CASSVGGRVRSDTQYF.

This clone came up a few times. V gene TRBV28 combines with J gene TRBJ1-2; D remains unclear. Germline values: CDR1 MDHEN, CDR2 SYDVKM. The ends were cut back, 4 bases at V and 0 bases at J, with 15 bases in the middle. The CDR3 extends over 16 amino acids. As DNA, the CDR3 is TGTGCCAGCAGTTCCCGGTCCCTCTCCTCTAACTATGGCTACACCTTC. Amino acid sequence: CASSSRSLSSNYGYTF.

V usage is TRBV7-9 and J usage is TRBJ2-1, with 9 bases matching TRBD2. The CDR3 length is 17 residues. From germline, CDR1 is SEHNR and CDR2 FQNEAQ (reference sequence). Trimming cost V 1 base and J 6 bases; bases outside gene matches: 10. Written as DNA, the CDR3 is TGTGCCAGCAGCTTAGGGTCACTAGCGGGTACCCCCAATGAGCAGTTCTTC. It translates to CASSLGSLAGTPNEQFF.

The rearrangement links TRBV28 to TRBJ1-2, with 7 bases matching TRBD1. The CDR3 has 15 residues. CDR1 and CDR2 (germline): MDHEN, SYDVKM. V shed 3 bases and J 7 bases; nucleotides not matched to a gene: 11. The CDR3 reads CASSLIRGSPIGYTF. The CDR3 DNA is TGTGCCAGCAGTTTGATCAGGGGGTCCCCTATTGGCTACACCTTC.

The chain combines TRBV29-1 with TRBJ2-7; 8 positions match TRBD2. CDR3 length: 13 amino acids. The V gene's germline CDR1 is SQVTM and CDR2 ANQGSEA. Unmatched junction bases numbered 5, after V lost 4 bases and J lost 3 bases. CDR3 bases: TGCAGCGTTGTGGGCGGGAGGAACTACGAGCAGTACTTC. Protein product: CSVVGGRNYEQYF.

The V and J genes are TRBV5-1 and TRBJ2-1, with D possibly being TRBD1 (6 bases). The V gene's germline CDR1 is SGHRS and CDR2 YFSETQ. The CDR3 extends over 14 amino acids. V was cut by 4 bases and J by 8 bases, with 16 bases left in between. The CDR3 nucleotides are TGCGCCAGCAGCCTGCGGACAGAACGGGATGAGCAGTTCTTC. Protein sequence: CASSLRTERDEQFF.

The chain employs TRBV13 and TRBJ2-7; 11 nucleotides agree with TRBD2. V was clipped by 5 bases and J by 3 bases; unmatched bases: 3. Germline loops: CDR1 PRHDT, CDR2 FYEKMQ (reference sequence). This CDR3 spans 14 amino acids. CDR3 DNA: TGTGCCAGCAGCGCAACTAGCGGGAGCTACGAGCAGTACTTC. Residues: CASSATSGSYEQYF.

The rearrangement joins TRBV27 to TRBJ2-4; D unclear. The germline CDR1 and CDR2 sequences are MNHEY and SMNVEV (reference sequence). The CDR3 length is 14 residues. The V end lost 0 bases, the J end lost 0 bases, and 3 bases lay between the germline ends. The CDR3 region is CASSLSLAKNIQYF. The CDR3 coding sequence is TGTGCCAGCAGTTTATCCCTAGCCAAAAACATTCAGTACTTC.

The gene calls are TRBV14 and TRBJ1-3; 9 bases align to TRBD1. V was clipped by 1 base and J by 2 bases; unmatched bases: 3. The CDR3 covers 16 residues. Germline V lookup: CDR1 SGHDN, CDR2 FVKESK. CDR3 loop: CASSQGDRVTGNTIYF. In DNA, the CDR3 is TGTGCCAGCAGCCAAGGGGACAGGGTAACTGGAAACACCATATATTTT.

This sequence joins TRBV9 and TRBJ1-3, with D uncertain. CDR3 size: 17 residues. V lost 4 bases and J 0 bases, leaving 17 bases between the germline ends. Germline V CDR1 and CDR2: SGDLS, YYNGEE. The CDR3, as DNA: TGTGCCAGCAGCCTCCTTGCGGGCGGACGCTCTGGAAACACCATATATTTT. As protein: CASSLLAGGRSGNTIYF. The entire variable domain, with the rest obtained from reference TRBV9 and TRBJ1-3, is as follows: DSGVTQTPKHLITATGQRVTLRCSPRSGDLSVYWYQQSLDQGLQFLIQYYNGEERAKGNILERFSAQQFPDLHSELNLSSLELGDSALYFCASSLLAGGRSGNTIYFGEGSWLTVV.

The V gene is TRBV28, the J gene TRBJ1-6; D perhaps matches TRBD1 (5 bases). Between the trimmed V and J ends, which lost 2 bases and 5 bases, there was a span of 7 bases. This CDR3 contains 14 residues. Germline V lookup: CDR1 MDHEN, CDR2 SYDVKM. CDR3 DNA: TGTGCCAGCAGTTTAGGGGCCGATAATTCACCCCTCCACTTT. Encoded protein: CASSLGADNSPLHF.

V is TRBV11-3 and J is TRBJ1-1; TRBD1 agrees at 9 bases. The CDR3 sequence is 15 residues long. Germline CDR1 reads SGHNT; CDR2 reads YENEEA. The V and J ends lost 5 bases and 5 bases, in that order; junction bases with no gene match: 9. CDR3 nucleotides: TGTGCCAGCAGCCGGGCCGGGACAGGGAGGACTGAAGCTTTCTTT. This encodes CASSRAGTGRTEAFF.

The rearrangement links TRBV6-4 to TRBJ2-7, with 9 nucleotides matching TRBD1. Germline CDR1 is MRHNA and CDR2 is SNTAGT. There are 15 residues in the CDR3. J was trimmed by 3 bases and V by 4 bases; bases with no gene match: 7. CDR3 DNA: TGTGCCAGCAGTGCTCGGACAGGGGCGAACTACGAGCAGTACTTC. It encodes CASSARTGANYEQYF.

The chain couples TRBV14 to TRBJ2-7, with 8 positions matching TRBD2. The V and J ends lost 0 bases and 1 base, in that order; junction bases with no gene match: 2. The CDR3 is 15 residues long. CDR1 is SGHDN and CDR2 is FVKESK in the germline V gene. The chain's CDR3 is CASSQDGTSSYEQYF. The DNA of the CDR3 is TGTGCCAGCAGCCAAGACGGGACTAGTTCCTACGAGCAGTACTTC.

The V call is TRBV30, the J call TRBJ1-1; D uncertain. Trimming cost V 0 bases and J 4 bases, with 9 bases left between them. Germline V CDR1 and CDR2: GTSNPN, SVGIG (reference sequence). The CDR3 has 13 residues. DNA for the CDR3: TGTGCCTGGAGTGTACTTTTCGGCACTGAAGCTTTCTTT. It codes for CAWSVLFGTEAFF.

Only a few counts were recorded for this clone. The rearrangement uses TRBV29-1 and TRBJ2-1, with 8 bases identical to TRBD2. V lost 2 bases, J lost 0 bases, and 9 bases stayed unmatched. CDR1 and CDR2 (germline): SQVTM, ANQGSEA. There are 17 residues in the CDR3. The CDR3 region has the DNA TGCAGCGTTGAACCCGGGGGGGTCTTCTACTCCTACAATGAGCAGTTCTTC. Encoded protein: CSVEPGGVFYSYNEQFF.